This T cell receptor beta chain stems from a study of regulatory T cells in long-lasting Graves disease. The time point was: newly diagnosed GD, antithyroid drugs for less than 3 months. From RNA extracted from PBMCs, the TCR library was made. Relying on iRepertoire HTBI primers and Arm-PCR of CDR3 regions, the team built TCR beta libraries. TCRdb analysed the multiplex PCR reads with MiXCR anew, one entry per CDR3 protein. The data show a few hundred thousand distinct CDR3 sequences, 12% seen once. Germline V CDR1 and CDR2: DFQATT, SNEGSKA (reference sequence). CDR3 length equals 14 residues. Trimming at V came to 4 bases and at J to 6 bases, leaving 9 bases not matched to a gene. This clonotype was observed at least ten times. These data were also reused for a study on T cells in Graves' hyperthyroidism and ophthalmopathy. From that paper: Diagnoses were established using clinical symptoms, serum thyroxine and TRAb, thyroid ultrasound and orbital computed tomography.

The sequence came from a woman between 18 and 29 years old with Graves disease. J is TRBJ2-7 and V is TRBV20-1; 10 bases are a match to TRBD2. The sample was peripheral blood mononuclear cells (PBMCs), taken at new diagnosis, from a patient treated with antithyroid drugs. The chain's CDR3 is CSAIYPLAGTEQYF. The CDR3 DNA follows: TGCAGTGCTATCTATCCACTAGCGGGAACCGAGCAGTACTTC.